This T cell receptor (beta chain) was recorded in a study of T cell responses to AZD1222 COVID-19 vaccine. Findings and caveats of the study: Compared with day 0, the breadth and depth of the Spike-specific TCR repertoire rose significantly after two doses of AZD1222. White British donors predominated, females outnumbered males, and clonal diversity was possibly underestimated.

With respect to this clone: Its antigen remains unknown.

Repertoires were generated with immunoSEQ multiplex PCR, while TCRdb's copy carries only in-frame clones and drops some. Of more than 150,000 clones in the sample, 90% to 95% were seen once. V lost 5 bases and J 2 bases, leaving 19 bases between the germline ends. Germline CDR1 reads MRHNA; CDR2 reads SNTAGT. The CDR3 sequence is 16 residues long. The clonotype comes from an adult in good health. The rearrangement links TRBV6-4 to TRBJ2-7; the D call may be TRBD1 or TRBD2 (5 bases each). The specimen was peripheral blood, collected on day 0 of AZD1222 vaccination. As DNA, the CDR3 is TGTGCCAGCAGTCGGGACCTCGGGGCCTTCACCTACGAGCAGTACTTC. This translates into CASSRDLGAFTYEQYF.